This T cell receptor (beta chain) is drawn from a study of HIV-infected patients and healthy controls. TCRdb re-called the 5' RACE reads through MiXCR, storing one row per CDR3 protein. The sample contains roughly 70,000 distinct CDR3 sequences, about 16% of which appear only once. CDR3 length: 15 amino acids. With 3 bases removed from V and 2 bases from J, the gap between germline ends came to 13 bases. J is TRBJ2-5 and V is TRBV12-3 or TRBV12-4, with D perhaps TRBD2 (5 bases). This sequence originates from a human donor in good health. Sequencing used CD4+ T cells from blood. The CDR3 reads CASSFAVGGQETQYF. CDR3 nucleotide sequence: TGTGCCAGCAGTTTTGCGGTGGGCGGGCAAGAGACCCAGTACTTC.